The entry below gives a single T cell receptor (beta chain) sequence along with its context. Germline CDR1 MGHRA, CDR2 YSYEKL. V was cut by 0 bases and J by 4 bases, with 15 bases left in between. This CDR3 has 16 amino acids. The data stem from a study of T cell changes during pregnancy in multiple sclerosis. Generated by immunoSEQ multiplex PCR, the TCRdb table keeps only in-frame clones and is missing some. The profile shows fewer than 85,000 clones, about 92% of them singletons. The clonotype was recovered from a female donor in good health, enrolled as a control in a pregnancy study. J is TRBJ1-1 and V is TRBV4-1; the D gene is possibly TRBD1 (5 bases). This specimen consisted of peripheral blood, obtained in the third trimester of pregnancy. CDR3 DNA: TGCGCCAGCAGCCAAGAGGGGCCCGAAGGCCTCACTGAAGCTTTCTTT. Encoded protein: CASSQEGPEGLTEAFF.